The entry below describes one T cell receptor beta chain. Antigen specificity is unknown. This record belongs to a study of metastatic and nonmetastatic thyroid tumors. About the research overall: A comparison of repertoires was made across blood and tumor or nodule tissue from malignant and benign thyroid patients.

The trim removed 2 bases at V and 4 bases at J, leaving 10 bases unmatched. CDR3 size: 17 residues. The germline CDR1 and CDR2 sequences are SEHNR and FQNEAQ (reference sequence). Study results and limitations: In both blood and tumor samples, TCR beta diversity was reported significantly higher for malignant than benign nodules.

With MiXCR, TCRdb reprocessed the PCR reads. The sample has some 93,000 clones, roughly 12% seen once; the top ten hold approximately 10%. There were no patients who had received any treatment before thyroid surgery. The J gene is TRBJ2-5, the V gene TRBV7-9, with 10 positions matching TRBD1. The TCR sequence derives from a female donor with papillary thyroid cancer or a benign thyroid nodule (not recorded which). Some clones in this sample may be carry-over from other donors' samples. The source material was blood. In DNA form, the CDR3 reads TGTGCCAGCAGCTTATCGGGGGCGACAGGGGGCAGAGAGACCCAGTACTTC. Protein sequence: CASSLSGATGGRETQYF.